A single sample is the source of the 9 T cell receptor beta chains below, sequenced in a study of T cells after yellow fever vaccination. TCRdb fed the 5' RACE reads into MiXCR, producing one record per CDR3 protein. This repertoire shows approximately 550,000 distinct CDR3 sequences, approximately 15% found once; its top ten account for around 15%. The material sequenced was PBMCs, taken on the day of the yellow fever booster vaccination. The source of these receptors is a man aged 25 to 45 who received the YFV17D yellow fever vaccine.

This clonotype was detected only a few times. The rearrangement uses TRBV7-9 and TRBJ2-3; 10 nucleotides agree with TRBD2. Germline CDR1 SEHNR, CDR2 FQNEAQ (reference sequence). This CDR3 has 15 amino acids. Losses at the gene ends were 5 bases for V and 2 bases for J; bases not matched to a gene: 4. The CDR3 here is CASSETSGTTDTQYF. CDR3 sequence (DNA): TGTGCCAGCAGCGAAACTAGCGGGACCACAGATACGCAGTATTTT.

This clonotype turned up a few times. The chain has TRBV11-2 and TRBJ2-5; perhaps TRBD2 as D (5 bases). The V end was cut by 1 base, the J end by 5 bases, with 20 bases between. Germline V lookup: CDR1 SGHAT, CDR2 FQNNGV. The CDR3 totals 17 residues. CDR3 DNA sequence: TGTGCCAGCAGCTTAGGAAGGACTGCCTCCAACTGGGAGACCCAGTACTTC. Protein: CASSLGRTASNWETQYF.

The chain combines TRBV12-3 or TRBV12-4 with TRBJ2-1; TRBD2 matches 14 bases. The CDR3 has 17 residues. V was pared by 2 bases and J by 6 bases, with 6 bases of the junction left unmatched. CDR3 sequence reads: CASSLSGLAGGSNEQFF. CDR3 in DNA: TGTGCCAGCAGTTTAAGTGGACTAGCGGGAGGAAGCAATGAGCAGTTCTTC.

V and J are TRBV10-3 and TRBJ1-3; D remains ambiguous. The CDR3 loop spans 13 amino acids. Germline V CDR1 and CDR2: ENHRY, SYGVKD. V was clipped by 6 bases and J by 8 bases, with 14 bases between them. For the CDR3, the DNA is TGTGCCATCAGCGACGCAGTTGGCCACACCATATATTTT. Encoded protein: CAISDAVGHTIYF.

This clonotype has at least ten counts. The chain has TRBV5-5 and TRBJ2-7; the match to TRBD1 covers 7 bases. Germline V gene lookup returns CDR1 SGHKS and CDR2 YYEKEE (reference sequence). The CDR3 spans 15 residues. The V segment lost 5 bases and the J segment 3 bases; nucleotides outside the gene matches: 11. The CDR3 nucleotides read TGTGCCAGCAGTCGAACTCCGGGACAGATCTACGAGCAGTACTTC. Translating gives CASSRTPGQIYEQYF.

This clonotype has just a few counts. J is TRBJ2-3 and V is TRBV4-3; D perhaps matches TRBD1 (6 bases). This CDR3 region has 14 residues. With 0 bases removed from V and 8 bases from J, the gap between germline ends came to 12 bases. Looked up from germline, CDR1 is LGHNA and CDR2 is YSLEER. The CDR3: CASSQDGLGGTQYF. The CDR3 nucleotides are TGCGCCAGCAGCCAAGATGGTCTAGGGGGTACGCAGTATTTT.

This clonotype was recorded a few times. The CDR3 DNA reads as TGTGCCAGCAGTTTACCCAGCACCGGACTAGCGGGACCCTACGAGCAGTACTTC. Translating gives CASSLPSTGLAGPYEQYF. The rearrangement links TRBV12-3 or TRBV12-4 to TRBJ2-7, with 12 bases aligning to TRBD2. J lost 2 bases, V lost 2 bases, and 10 bases had no gene match. This CDR3 region has 18 residues.

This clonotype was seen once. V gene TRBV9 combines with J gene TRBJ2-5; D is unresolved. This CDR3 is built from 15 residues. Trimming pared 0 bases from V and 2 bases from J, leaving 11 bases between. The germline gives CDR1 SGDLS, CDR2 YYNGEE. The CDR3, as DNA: TGTGCCAGCAGCGTAGGAGGCTCATTTCAAGAGACCCAGTACTTC. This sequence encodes CASSVGGSFQETQYF.

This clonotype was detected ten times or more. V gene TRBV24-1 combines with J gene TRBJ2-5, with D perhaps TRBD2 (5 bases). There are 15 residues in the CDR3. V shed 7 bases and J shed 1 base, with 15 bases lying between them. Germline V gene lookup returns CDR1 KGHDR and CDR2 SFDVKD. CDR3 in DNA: TGTGCCACCAGGGACTCGGCCGATGCCCAAGAGACCCAGTACTTC. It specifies CATRDSADAQETQYF.